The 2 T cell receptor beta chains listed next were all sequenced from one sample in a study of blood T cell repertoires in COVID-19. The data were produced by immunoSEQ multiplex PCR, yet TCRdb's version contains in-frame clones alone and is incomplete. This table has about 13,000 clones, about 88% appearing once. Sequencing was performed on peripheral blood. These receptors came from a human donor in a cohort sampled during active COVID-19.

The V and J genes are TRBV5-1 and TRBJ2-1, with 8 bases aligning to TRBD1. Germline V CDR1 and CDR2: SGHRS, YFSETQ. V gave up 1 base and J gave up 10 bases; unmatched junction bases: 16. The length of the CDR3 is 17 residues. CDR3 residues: CASSLSVRDRNHAEQFF. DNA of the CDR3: TGCGCCAGCAGCTTGTCCGTCCGGGACAGGAATCATGCGGAGCAGTTCTTC.

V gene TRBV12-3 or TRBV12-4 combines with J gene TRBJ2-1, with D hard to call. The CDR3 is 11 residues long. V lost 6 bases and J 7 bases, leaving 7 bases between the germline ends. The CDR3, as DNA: TGTGCCAGCAGGACCAGGAATGAGCAGTTCTTC. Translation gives CASRTRNEQFF.